One sample yielded the 11 T cell receptor beta chains listed below, sequenced in a study of shared clonotypes between healthy human individuals. TCRdb's table, derived via immunoSEQ multiplex PCR, lists solely in-frame clones and lacks some. The sample holds about 460,000 clones, approximately 77% seen once. Sequencing was done on a sample of PBMCs. The receptors were sampled from a woman aged 40 to 50 in good health. Some clones in this sample may be carry-over from other donors' samples.

The chain recombines TRBV9 with TRBJ2-5, with 9 bases that match TRBD1. CDR3 length equals 14 residues. After removal of 4 bases from V and 5 bases from J, the junction contained 6 bases not matched to a gene. Germline V gene sequence: CDR1 SGDLS, CDR2 YYNGEE. The CDR3 DNA follows: TGTGCCAGCAGCCGAGGACAGGGGTCGGAGACCCAGTACTTC. Translation: CASSRGQGSETQYF.

This chain links TRBV6-5 with TRBJ2-5, with 10 bases fitting TRBD1. V was clipped by 0 bases and J by 4 bases; unmatched bases: 2. Germline values: CDR1 MNHEY, CDR2 SVGAGI. This CDR3 is built from 15 residues. The CDR3 protein is CASSYSGQGVETQYF. The CDR3 DNA is TGTGCCAGCAGTTACTCCGGACAGGGGGTAGAGACCCAGTACTTC.

The V call is TRBV19, the J call TRBJ2-3, with 10 bases fitting TRBD2. The V gene's germline CDR1 is LNHDA and CDR2 SQIVND (reference sequence). The CDR3 sequence is 17 residues long. With 7 bases clipped from V and 1 base from J, the junction kept 11 bases outside the gene matches. The CDR3 nucleotides read TGTGCCAGTAACGGGAGGTACGGGACTAGCGGCACAGATACGCAGTATTTT. This translates into CASNGRYGTSGTDTQYF.

To note about this clone: This probably arose from a read error, given a far larger clone one base away. Other nucleotide sequences from this sample produce the same CDR3. V gene TRBV4-1 combines with J gene TRBJ1-1; D ambiguous. Germline V gene sequence: CDR1 MGHRA, CDR2 YSYEKL. The V gene lost 4 bases and the J gene lost 10 bases, with 10 bases spanning the gap. There are 11 residues in the CDR3. The CDR3 sequence: CASSPGGRAFF. In DNA, the CDR3 is TGCGCCAGCAGCCCCGGAGGGAGAGCTTTCTTT.

This chain uses TRBV5-1 with TRBJ2-3, with D uncertain. The ends were cut back, 4 bases at V and 0 bases at J, with 15 bases in the middle. This CDR3 region has 16 residues. Looked up from germline, CDR1 is SGHRS and CDR2 is YFSETQ. CDR3: CASSLPPVGSTDTQYF. CDR3 DNA: TGCGCCAGCAGCCTTCCCCCGGTGGGTAGCACAGATACGCAGTATTTT.

The chain has TRBV30 and TRBJ2-1; D unresolved. In germline, CDR1 is GTSNPN, CDR2 SVGIG (reference sequence). Trimming removed 0 bases at V and 1 base at J, with 10 bases between. The CDR3 sequence is 15 residues long. CDR3 DNA: TGTGCCTGGAGTGTAACGAGGCTATCCTACAATGAGCAGTTCTTC. Encoded protein: CAWSVTRLSYNEQFF.

The chain combines TRBV7-3 with TRBJ2-1, with no clear D. Trimming removed 2 bases at V and 10 bases at J, with 9 bases between. The CDR3 has 12 amino acids. Germline V gives CDR1 SGHTA, CDR2 FQGTGA. The CDR3 DNA follows: TGTGCCAGCAGCTTAGACCAAGGGGAGCAGTTCTTC. Amino acids: CASSLDQGEQFF.

V and J are TRBV27 and TRBJ1-5, with D unresolved. Trimming shortened V by 5 bases and J by 4 bases, and 12 bases separated the two germline ends. Germline CDR1 and CDR2: MNHEY and SMNVEV (reference sequence). The CDR3 length is 14 residues. The CDR3 coding sequence is TGTGCCAGCAGTGTAAGGACGGGGAATCAGCCCCAGCATTTT. Residues: CASSVRTGNQPQHF.

This chain connects TRBV5-1 to TRBJ1-1; TRBD1 might be the D (6 bases). CDR3 length equals 14 residues. Trimming stripped 2 bases from V and 3 bases from J, with 11 bases between. Germline values: CDR1 SGHRS, CDR2 YFSETQ. The CDR3 is CASSFGGLDTEAFF. The DNA for the CDR3 is TGCGCCAGCAGCTTTGGGGGCCTGGACACTGAAGCTTTCTTT.

Comments on this clone: This likely came from a read error, as a far larger clone is one base away. The chain uses TRBV4-3 and TRBJ2-2, with 7 bases identical to TRBD2. Per the germline V gene, CDR1 is LGHNA and CDR2 is YSLEER. CDR3 length: 16 residues. The CDR3 here is CAGSQDTLGGPGELFF. CDR3 sequence (DNA): TGCGCCGGCAGCCAAGATACGCTGGGAGGGCCCGGGGAGCTGTTTTTT.

This clone occurred a few times. The chain is built from TRBV7-9 and TRBJ2-5; D gene unclear. The V gene's germline CDR1 is SEHNR and CDR2 FQNEAQ (reference sequence). The CDR3 runs to 13 residues. Trimming stripped 2 bases from V and 0 bases from J, with 4 bases between. The CDR3 DNA reads TGTGCCAGCAGCTTAAGGTACCAAGAGACCCAGTACTTC. Its translation is CASSLRYQETQYF.